Below, 3 T cell receptor beta chains from the same sample are listed, as sequenced in a study of cytotoxic CD8 clonotypes in ibrutinib-treated CLL. Sequencing used immunoSEQ multiplex PCR; TCRdb keeps in-frame clones, though not all of them. The sample carries approximately 150,000 clones, 70% to 90% recorded once. Sequenced here: PBMCs, sampled at disease progression, from a patient treated with ibrutinib. Receptors were obtained from a human donor with chronic lymphocytic leukemia.

This chain links TRBV2 with TRBJ1-2, with TRBD1 identical over 10 bases. J was trimmed by 8 bases and V by 6 bases; bases with no gene match: 18. Germline V gene sequence: CDR1 SNHLY, CDR2 FYNNEI. CDR3 length: 17 amino acids. Here the CDR3 DNA reads TGTGCCAGCAGGACGTTCCCGGGACAGGGGAAATTGTGGGGCTACACCTTC. Amino acid sequence: CASRTFPGQGKLWGYTF.

The chain is built from TRBV6-6 and TRBJ1-4; D remains unclear. Deletions cut 5 bases from V and 5 bases from J, with 15 bases between. Germline CDR1 reads MNHNY; CDR2 reads SVGAGI (reference sequence). CDR3 length: 15 amino acids. CDR3 sequence (DNA): TGTGCCAGCAGTCCGGTAGGGTTGGGGAATGAAAAACTGTTTTTT. It specifies CASSPVGLGNEKLFF.

V usage is TRBV19 and J usage is TRBJ1-2; D is unresolved. The CDR3 has 14 amino acids. Deletions cut 1 base from V and 4 bases from J, with 10 bases between. In germline, CDR1 is LNHDA, CDR2 SQIVND (reference sequence). The CDR3: CASSIVERTYGYTF. The CDR3 nucleotides read TGTGCCAGTAGTATAGTTGAGAGAACCTATGGCTACACCTTC.